This T cell receptor beta chain was observed in a study of response to subunit inactivated influenza vaccine. Germline V gene lookup returns CDR1 SEHNR and CDR2 FQNEAQ (reference sequence). V was pared by 3 bases and J by 4 bases, with 12 bases between. The CDR3 runs 14 residues. This clonotype was detected only a few times. TCRdb reprocessed the RT-PCR reads via MiXCR and lists one record per CDR3 protein. The sample lists hundreds of thousands of distinct CDR3 sequences, about 11% occurring once. The data also belong to a second study, concerning T cells expressing NK-cell markers. Per that paper: 5'RACE template switching with UMIs generated TCR beta cDNA.

The chain has TRBV7-9 and TRBJ1-1; D is unresolved. This receptor was taken from a middle-aged man who received an inactivated influenza vaccine. The starting material was PBMCs from blood, obtained on the day of vaccination. The CDR3 sequence is CASSFSGVGTEAFF. CDR3 coding DNA: TGTGCCAGCAGCTTTAGCGGGGTCGGCACTGAAGCTTTCTTT.